The clone carrying this T cell receptor beta chain was counted only a few times. Its antigen is undetermined. TCRdb re-analysed the 5' RACE reads in MiXCR, keeping a single row per CDR3 protein. The table includes about 520,000 distinct CDR3 sequences, roughly a fifth detected once. These data belong to a study of identical twins. Study outcomes and limitations: When twins shared out-of-frame alpha sequences, those sequences had excess low generation probability.

This CDR3 has 13 residues. CDR1 is DFQATT, CDR2 SNEGSKA, per germline (reference sequence). V shed 5 bases, J shed 4 bases, and the junction held 4 bases outside the gene matches. These records were also assigned to another study, of T cells expressing NK-cell markers. That work states: The authors derived TCR beta repertoires from sorted CD3+CD56+NKG2C+, CD3+CD56+NKG2C- and CD3+CD56-NKG2C+ T cells.

The sequenced sample consisted of CD4+ T cells sorted from blood. This chain connects TRBV20-1 to TRBJ2-5, with TRBD2 identical over 10 bases. This clonotype was sampled from a woman aged 18-35 years in good health. The CDR3 loop reads CSALLAGRETQYF. The CDR3 DNA reads TGCAGTGCTCTACTAGCGGGAAGAGAGACCCAGTACTTC.